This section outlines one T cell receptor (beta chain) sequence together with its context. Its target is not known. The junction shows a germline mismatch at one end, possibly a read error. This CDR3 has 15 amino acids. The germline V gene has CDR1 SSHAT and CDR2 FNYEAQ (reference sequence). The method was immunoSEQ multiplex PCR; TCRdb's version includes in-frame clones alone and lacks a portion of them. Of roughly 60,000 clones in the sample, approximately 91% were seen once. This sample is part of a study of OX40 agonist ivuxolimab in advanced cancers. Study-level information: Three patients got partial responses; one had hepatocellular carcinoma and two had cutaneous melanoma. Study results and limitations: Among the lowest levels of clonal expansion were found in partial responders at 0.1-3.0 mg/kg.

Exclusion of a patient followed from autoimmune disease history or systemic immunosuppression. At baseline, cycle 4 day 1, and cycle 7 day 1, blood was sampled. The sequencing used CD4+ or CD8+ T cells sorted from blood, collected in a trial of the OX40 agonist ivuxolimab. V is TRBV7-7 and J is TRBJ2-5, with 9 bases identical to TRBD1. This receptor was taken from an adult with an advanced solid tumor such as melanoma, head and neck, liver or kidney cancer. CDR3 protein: CASSLGTGTQETQYF. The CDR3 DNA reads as TGTGCTAGCAGCTTAGGGACAGGGACCCAAGAGACCCAGTACTTC.